This entry lists 5 T cell receptor beta chains sequenced from one sample in a study of blood T cell repertoires in COVID-19. Profiling relied on immunoSEQ multiplex PCR, and the TCRdb table lists in-frame clones only, not all of them. The sample has about 110,000 clones; over 60% are singletons. The sample consisted of peripheral blood. The source of these receptors is a man between 65 and 85 years old with acute or convalescent COVID-19.

This sequence joins TRBV2 and TRBJ2-2, with TRBD1 matching over 8 bases. The junction had 3 bases not matched to a gene; V was cut back by 5 bases and J by 1 base. This CDR3 contains 15 residues. The germline V gene encodes CDR1 SNHLY and CDR2 FYNNEI. CDR3 protein: CASSRTGLNTGELFF. The CDR3 region has the DNA TGTGCCAGCAGTCGGACAGGGTTGAACACCGGGGAGCTGTTTTTT.

The chain is built from TRBV6-5 and TRBJ1-6; the match to TRBD1 covers 7 bases. CDR3 length: 15 amino acids. The germline gives CDR1 MNHEY, CDR2 SVGAGI. V dropped 7 bases and J dropped 7; count of bases not matched to a gene: 10. CDR3 region: CASKSTGTVNSPLHF. For the CDR3, the DNA is TGTGCCAGCAAATCAACCGGGACAGTCAATTCACCCCTCCACTTT.

A single count supports this clone. CDR3: CASSEGPTANTGELFF. CDR3 DNA sequence: TGTGCCAGCAGTGAAGGGCCGACAGCGAACACCGGGGAGCTGTTTTTT. This rearrangement joins TRBV6-1 to TRBJ2-2, with D possibly TRBD1 on 5 matching bases. This CDR3 comprises 16 residues. Trimming left V 1 base short and J 0 bases short, with 9 bases between. Germline values: CDR1 MNHNS, CDR2 SASEGT.

This clone has only a few counts. The J gene is TRBJ2-7, the V gene TRBV2; TRBD1 aligns across 9 bases. The CDR3 covers 14 residues. Germline loops: CDR1 SNHLY, CDR2 FYNNEI. Trimming removed 6 bases from V and 2 bases from J; junction bases left unmatched: 5. The DNA of the CDR3 is TGTGCCAGCAGGGGGGGGGACAGGGCCTACGAGCAGTACTTC. Its translation: CASRGGDRAYEQYF.

The J gene is TRBJ2-2, the V gene TRBV6-6; D remains ambiguous. Trimming removed 1 base from V and 0 bases from J, with 3 bases in between. The CDR3 extends over 14 amino acids. Looked up from germline, CDR1 is MNHNY and CDR2 is SVGAGI (reference sequence). The CDR3, as DNA: TGTGCCAGCAGTTACTTAGCGAACACCGGGGAGCTGTTTTTT. Amino acid sequence: CASSYLANTGELFF.